This T cell receptor (beta chain) was documented in a study of cytomegalovirus exposure and HLA in healthy donors. On this clone: Antigen specificity is unknown.

Both 60 Vbeta primers and 13 Jbeta primers went into the PCR. Libraries were prepared by immunoSEQ multiplex PCR; TCRdb keeps only in-frame clonotypes and omits some of them. The sample lists approximately 190,000 clones, roughly 85% occurring once. Despite likely unrecorded immune exposures, the donors were nominally healthy at the time of sampling. Regarding the study as a whole: The only immune exposure information that was available was CMV serostatus.

The V gene lost 8 bases and the J gene lost 0 bases, with 11 bases spanning the gap. The CDR3 extends over 14 amino acids. CDR1 and CDR2 from the germline V gene are MNHEY and SVGAGI. The sequence came from a young woman in good health and CMV-seronegative. This chain uses TRBV6-5 with TRBJ1-3; D remains ambiguous. The sample was PBMCs. CDR3 region: CASRQDNSGNTIYF. CDR3 sequence (DNA): TGTGCCAGCCGGCAGGATAACTCTGGAAACACCATATATTTT.